This T cell receptor (beta chain) came from a study of response to subunit inactivated influenza vaccine. MiXCR, run by TCRdb on the RT-PCR reads, gives a single entry per CDR3 protein. This table has about 780,000 distinct CDR3 sequences, around 18% appearing once. In its sample, this clonotype was seen a few times. The V end was cut by 0 bases, the J end by 1 base, with 13 bases between. CDR1 is LGHNA, CDR2 YSLEER, per germline. The CDR3 sequence is 16 residues long. The sequenced sample was PBMCs from blood, obtained approximately 5 days after vaccination. This chain uses TRBV4-3 with TRBJ2-7, with D uncertain. The origin of this receptor is a man over 45 who received an inactivated influenza vaccine. The CDR3 DNA follows: TGCGCCAGCAGCCAAGAAACCCCGTCTTCTTCCTACGAGCAGTACTTC. Its protein product is CASSQETPSSSYEQYF.